The next 22 T cell receptor beta chains were all read from a single sample in a study of blood T cell repertoires in COVID-19. Clones were read by immunoSEQ multiplex PCR, and TCRdb kept only the in-frame ones, dropping some. The profile covers over 150,000 clones, with more than 75% appearing a single time and approximately 1.1% taken by the ten largest. Sequencing was performed on peripheral blood. These receptors all stem from a man aged 35 to 55 with acute or convalescent COVID-19.

The chain carries TRBV10-3 and TRBJ1-2; possibly TRBD1 for D (5 bases). The CDR3 loop spans 13 amino acids. The V and J ends lost 2 bases and 5 bases respectively, with 9 bases between them. Germline V gene lookup returns CDR1 ENHRY and CDR2 SYGVKD. Here the CDR3 reads CAISEQQGYGYTF. DNA of the CDR3: TGTGCCATCAGTGAGCAGCAGGGATATGGCTACACCTTC.

The chain carries TRBV2 and TRBJ1-2; perhaps TRBD1 as D (6 bases). Germline assignment: CDR1 SNHLY and CDR2 FYNNEI. The CDR3 runs to 13 residues. Trimming removed 7 bases from V and 3 bases from J, with 12 bases in between. The CDR3 sequence: CASTGAHYYGYTF. CDR3 in DNA: TGTGCCAGCACAGGGGCCCATTACTATGGCTACACCTTC.

The chain recombines TRBV7-2 with TRBJ1-6; 7 bases match TRBD1. CDR3 length equals 16 residues. V was pared by 5 bases and J by 4 bases, with 8 bases of the junction left unmatched. CDR1 SGHTA and CDR2 FQGNSA come from the germline V gene. Here the CDR3 DNA reads TGTGCCAGCAGCCACGGGACAGAAATATATAATTCACCCCTCCACTTT. This codes for CASSHGTEIYNSPLHF.

This rearrangement joins TRBV19 to TRBJ1-2; D is perhaps TRBD1 (5 bases). The CDR3 totals 11 residues. V lost 6 bases and J 4 bases, leaving 6 bases between the germline ends. Germline CDR1 reads LNHDA; CDR2 reads SQIVND (reference sequence). The DNA for the CDR3 is TGTGCCAGTAGAGGGGCCTATGGCTACACCTTC. Its translation: CASRGAYGYTF.

The V call is TRBV12-3 or TRBV12-4, the J call TRBJ1-1; no definite D call. The CDR3 sequence is 13 residues long. With 3 bases removed from V and 8 bases from J, the gap between germline ends came to 13 bases. The CDR3 spells CASSFPVSREAFF. CDR3 nucleotide sequence: TGTGCCAGCAGTTTTCCGGTCTCCCGCGAAGCTTTCTTT.

The rearrangement links TRBV5-4 to TRBJ1-6; 7 bases line up with TRBD1. CDR3 length: 13 amino acids. Germline CDR1 and CDR2: SGHNT and YYREEE (reference sequence). V was clipped by 4 bases and J by 8 bases; unmatched bases: 3. The CDR3, as DNA: TGTGCCAGCAGCCGAGGACAGGATTCACCCCTCCACTTT. This encodes CASSRGQDSPLHF.

V gene TRBV28 combines with J gene TRBJ2-6; D perhaps matches TRBD2 (5 bases). The CDR3 is 15 residues long. V shed 6 bases and J shed 4 bases, with 13 bases lying between them. In germline, CDR1 is MDHEN, CDR2 SYDVKM. The CDR3 sequence: CASSWVGSGANVLTF. The CDR3 DNA sequence: TGTGCCAGCAGCTGGGTGGGGAGCGGGGCCAACGTCCTGACTTTC.

The chain has TRBV27 and TRBJ1-2; the match to TRBD1 covers 8 bases. The V gene end was trimmed by 5 bases and the J gene end by 7 bases; junction bases not matched to a gene: 9. This CDR3 is built from 14 residues. CDR1 and CDR2 (germline): MNHEY, SMNVEV (reference sequence). The CDR3 DNA reads TGTGCCAGCAGTGCCAACAGGGGGGTCGGTGGCTACACCTTC. This codes for CASSANRGVGGYTF.

The V gene is TRBV7-2, the J gene TRBJ2-2; possibly TRBD2 for D (5 bases). Germline V gene lookup returns CDR1 SGHTA and CDR2 FQGNSA. Trimming left V 5 bases short and J 5 bases short, with 12 bases between. This CDR3 spans 14 amino acids. The CDR3 sequence: CASSLREKTGELFF. The DNA of the CDR3 is TGTGCCAGCAGCCTACGGGAAAAGACCGGGGAGCTGTTTTTT.

This clone was counted once. This sequence joins TRBV9 and TRBJ2-1, with D maybe TRBD1 (5 bases). Germline values: CDR1 SGDLS, CDR2 YYNGEE. This CDR3 has 13 residues. Trimming removed 0 bases at V and 10 bases at J, with 11 bases between. CDR3 protein: CASSVGGDREQFF. CDR3 nucleotides: TGTGCCAGCAGCGTAGGGGGCGACAGAGAGCAGTTCTTC.

The V and J genes are TRBV3-1 (or the pseudogene TRBV3-2) and TRBJ1-1, with D unresolved. Germline V lookup: CDR1 LGHDT, CDR2 YNNKEL (reference sequence). The ends were cut back, 1 base at V and 6 bases at J, with 9 bases in the middle. The CDR3 consists of 13 residues. The CDR3 DNA reads TGTGCCAGCAGCCAAGGTTCGTACTCTGAAGCTTTCTTT. This codes for CASSQGSYSEAFF.

The chain is built from TRBV4-3 and TRBJ2-3; a weak D match, TRBD2 (5 bases). V lost 1 base and J 2 bases, leaving 13 bases between the germline ends. The CDR3 runs 16 residues. The V gene's germline CDR1 is LGHNA and CDR2 YSLEER. The CDR3 coding sequence is TGCGCCAGCAGCCAAGTCCGGGGAAGAGCCACAGATACGCAGTATTTT. Translated: CASSQVRGRATDTQYF.

This clone was counted once. The V and J genes are TRBV29-1 and TRBJ2-2; tentatively, D is TRBD2 (6 bases). Trimming removed 3 bases from V and 0 bases from J, with 8 bases in between. The CDR3 spans 14 residues. Germline V lookup: CDR1 SQVTM, CDR2 ANQGSEA. The CDR3 region has the DNA TGCAGCGTTGAGCCGGGGGCGAACACCGGGGAGCTGTTTTTT. This gives the protein CSVEPGANTGELFF.

This clone was seen a single time. The chain couples TRBV19 to TRBJ2-4, with TRBD1 matching over 7 bases. The CDR3 runs to 14 residues. With V trimmed by 5 bases and J by 6 bases, 7 bases remained unmatched. CDR1 LNHDA and CDR2 SQIVND come from the germline V gene (reference sequence). CDR3 sequence: CASSVPGQINIQYF. In DNA, the CDR3 is TGTGCCAGTAGTGTACCGGGACAGATAAACATTCAGTACTTC.

The chain is built from TRBV5-1 and TRBJ1-6, with TRBD1 matching 7 bases. The CDR3 extends over 14 amino acids. Trimming cost V 4 bases and J 8 bases; bases outside gene matches: 6. Germline V gene data show CDR1 as SGHRS and CDR2 as YFSETQ. CDR3 residues: CASSPTGADSPLHF. DNA of the CDR3: TGCGCCAGCAGCCCTACAGGGGCCGATTCACCCCTCCACTTT.

The chain combines TRBV7-9 with TRBJ1-1; D may be TRBD1 (5 bases). The V gene lost 8 bases and the J gene lost 0 bases, with 10 bases spanning the gap. CDR1 SEHNR and CDR2 FQNEAQ come from the germline V gene (reference sequence). CDR3 size: 13 residues. The CDR3 here is CASQDTLNTEAFF. The CDR3 coding sequence is TGTGCCAGCCAGGACACCTTGAACACTGAAGCTTTCTTT.

The chain links TRBV11-3 to TRBJ2-1; D ambiguous. The CDR3 has 13 residues. CDR1 SGHNT and CDR2 YENEEA come from the germline V gene. The V end lost 2 bases, the J end lost 5 bases, and 7 bases lay between the germline ends. The CDR3 bases are TGTGCCAGCAGCTTATCAACAGACAATGAGCAGTTCTTC. Translation gives CASSLSTDNEQFF.

This clone occurred a few times. The CDR3 is CASSSTYNEQFF. The CDR3 coding sequence is TGTGCCAGCAGTTCCACCTACAATGAGCAGTTCTTC. The chain joins TRBV6-5 to TRBJ2-1; D is unclear. Germline V lookup: CDR1 MNHEY, CDR2 SVGAGI. The CDR3 totals 12 residues. V lost 4 bases and J 2 bases, leaving 3 bases between the germline ends.

V is TRBV5-4 and J is TRBJ2-7; TRBD1 matches at 10 bases. The CDR3 is 16 residues long. Unmatched junction bases numbered 9, after V lost 3 bases and J lost 3 bases. Germline loops: CDR1 SGHNT, CDR2 YYREEE (reference sequence). CDR3: CASSSRLGQGHYEQYF. The CDR3 DNA follows: TGTGCCAGCAGCTCGCGTTTGGGACAGGGGCACTACGAGCAGTACTTC.

The V gene is TRBV30, the J gene TRBJ1-1; D gene ambiguous. In germline, CDR1 is GTSNPN, CDR2 SVGIG (reference sequence). Trimming shortened V by 0 bases and J by 0 bases, and 8 bases separated the two germline ends. The CDR3 is made up of 14 amino acids. The CDR3 DNA reads as TGTGCCTGGAGTGTACATACCATGAACACTGAAGCTTTCTTT. As protein: CAWSVHTMNTEAFF.

The chain recombines TRBV28 with TRBJ2-5, with 9 positions matching TRBD1. The CDR3 covers 16 residues. V was pared by 8 bases and J by 4 bases, with 14 bases of the junction left unmatched. The germline gives CDR1 MDHEN, CDR2 SYDVKM. The CDR3: CASEPPPGQGLETQYF. CDR3 sequence (DNA): TGTGCCAGCGAACCCCCGCCGGGACAGGGATTAGAGACCCAGTACTTC.

The chain links TRBV19 to TRBJ2-2; TRBD1 is a possible D gene (5 bases). Germline lookup yields CDR1 LNHDA and CDR2 SQIVND (reference sequence). This CDR3 spans 13 amino acids. V shed 5 bases and J shed 5 bases, with 9 bases lying between them. Here the CDR3 DNA reads TGTGCCAGTAGTTTTCAGGGAACCGGGGAGCTGTTTTTT. It encodes CASSFQGTGELFF.